The rows below give T cell receptor beta chains drawn from one sample of a study of cytomegalovirus exposure and HLA in healthy donors. The repertoire was sequenced with immunoSEQ multiplex PCR; TCRdb's copy has only in-frame clones and lacks some. In the table there are 95,000 to 120,000 clones, about 78% of which are singletons. The sequenced material came from PBMCs. All receptors come from a woman aged 25-40 years in good health and CMV-seropositive. The CDR3 runs from the conserved cysteine through the conserved F or W. The D gene is left open where the match is weak. Only part of the rows carry a size: once, few, many, or a class if the clone is expanded.

clone size,J gene,CDR3 length,D gene,V gene,CDR3 protein,CDR3 DNA
.,TRBJ1-2,15,TRBD1,TRBV6-1,CASSEALEGARGYTF,TGTGCCAGCAGTGAAGCGCTGGAGGGGGCACGTGGCTACACCTTC
once,TRBJ2-7,13,.,TRBV15,CATSSTGTYEQYF,TGTGCCACCAGCAGTACAGGTACCTACGAGCAGTACTTC
.,TRBJ1-2,15,.,TRBV19,CASSMTRQENYGYTF,TGTGCCAGTAGTATGACCCGACAGGAGAACTATGGCTACACCTTC
.,TRBJ1-5,17,TRBD1,TRBV19,CASSITGTGGESQPQHF,TGTGCCAGTAGTATAACCGGGACAGGGGGCGAAAGTCAGCCCCAGCATTTT
.,TRBJ2-7,13,.,TRBV11-3,CASSTGPDYEQYF,TGTGCCAGCAGCACAGGACCGGACTACGAGCAGTACTTC
.,TRBJ2-7,15,.,TRBV9,CASSVQHYDSYEQYF,TGTGCCAGCAGCGTCCAACACTACGATTCCTACGAGCAGTACTTC
few,TRBJ2-1,16,.,TRBV5-1,CASSLAEGGPRNEQFF,TGCGCCAGCAGCTTGGCAGAGGGAGGACCTAGGAATGAGCAGTTCTTC
few,TRBJ1-2,15,.,TRBV14,CARPGPLLGRYGYTF,TGTGCCAGGCCGGGTCCTCTTTTGGGGAGATATGGCTACACCTTC
.,TRBJ2-7,15,TRBD2,TRBV18,CASSPNPSGSYEQYF,TGTGCCAGCTCACCAAACCCGAGCGGGAGCTACGAGCAGTACTTC
.,TRBJ2-3,16,TRBD2,TRBV9,CASSVGASGGTNTQYF,TGTGCCAGCAGCGTAGGCGCTAGCGGGGGGACAAATACGCAGTATTTT
.,TRBJ1-2,16,.,TRBV7-9,CASSARRALPGYGYTF,TGTGCCAGCAGTGCTCGGCGGGCACTCCCGGGGTATGGCTACACCTTC
.,TRBJ1-2,12,.,TRBV5-4,CASSLDRRGYTF,TGTGCCAGCAGCCTTGACAGACGGGGCTACACCTTC
.,TRBJ2-7,16,TRBD2,TRBV7-2,CASSYDSGIGLYEQYF,TGTGCCAGCAGCTACGATAGCGGGATTGGGCTCTACGAGCAGTACTTC
few,TRBJ2-7,16,.,TRBV7-3,CASSLGPGDSSYEQYF,TGTGCCAGCAGCTTAGGTCCGGGAGATAGCTCCTACGAGCAGTACTTC
.,TRBJ2-3,17,TRBD2,TRBV7-9,CASSFGVLAGGTDTQYF,TGTGCCAGCAGCTTCGGCGTACTAGCGGGGGGGACAGATACGCAGTATTTT
.,TRBJ2-7,14,.,TRBV2,CASSELADGYEQYF,TGTGCCAGCAGTGAGTTAGCCGATGGATACGAGCAGTACTTC
.,TRBJ2-2,12,.,TRBV2,CASSTEIGELFF,TGTGCCAGCAGCACGGAGATCGGGGAGCTGTTTTTT
.,TRBJ2-7,16,TRBD1,TRBV6-5,CASSYGGPQGASRQYF,TGTGCCAGCAGTTACGGGGGTCCACAGGGGGCTTCGAGACAGTACTTC
once,TRBJ2-7,15,TRBD1,TRBV6-5,CARGVDREKPYEQYF,TGTGCCAGGGGGGTGGACAGGGAAAAACCCTACGAGCAGTACTTC
once,TRBJ2-7,15,TRBD2,TRBV10-3,CAITPGLADLYEQYF,TGTGCCATCACCCCGGGACTAGCGGACCTCTACGAGCAGTACTTC
few,TRBJ1-4,14,.,TRBV18,CASSPGVTNEKLFF,TGTGCCAGCTCTCCAGGAGTTACTAATGAAAAACTGTTTTTT
.,TRBJ1-5,16,TRBD1,TRBV19,CASSITQGANLQPQHF,TGTGCCAGTAGTATCACACAGGGGGCAAATTTACAGCCCCAGCATTTT
.,TRBJ2-2,14,TRBD2,TRBV5-1,CASKLAGNTGELFF,TGCGCCAGCAAACTAGCGGGAAACACCGGGGAGCTGTTTTTT
.,TRBJ2-7,18,TRBD2,TRBV9,CASSPGGLAGGPSYEQYF,TGTGCCAGCAGCCCCGGCGGACTAGCGGGGGGCCCCTCCTACGAGCAGTACTTC
.,TRBJ1-2,12,.,TRBV9,CATGGPTYGYTF,TGTGCCACGGGGGGACCGACCTATGGCTACACCTTC
.,TRBJ2-2,14,.,TRBV9,CASSVQVNTGELFF,TGTGCCAGCAGCGTACAGGTGAACACCGGGGAGCTGTTTTTT
.,TRBJ2-1,18,.,TRBV27,CASSRSSLSLSSYNEQFF,TGTGCCAGCAGTCGCTCCTCCCTCTCGCTGAGCTCCTACAATGAGCAGTTCTTC
.,TRBJ1-1,18,TRBD1,TRBV7-9,CASSGLGVQGERNTEAFF,TGTGCCAGCAGCGGACTCGGGGTACAGGGGGAGCGAAACACTGAAGCTTTCTTT
.,TRBJ2-5,16,TRBD1,TRBV4-1,CASSQDKTGASETQYF,TGCGCCAGCAGCCAAGATAAGACAGGGGCTTCGGAGACCCAGTACTTC
.,TRBJ1-1,13,.,TRBV19,CASSVTGPTKAFF,TGTGCCAGTAGTGTGACAGGACCCACAAAAGCTTTCTTT
.,TRBJ1-5,14,.,TRBV5-1,CASSLVSRDQPQHF,TGCGCCAGCAGCTTGGTATCCCGGGATCAGCCCCAGCATTTT
.,TRBJ2-7,14,TRBD1,TRBV5-6,CASRGNRGPYEQYF,TGTGCCAGCAGGGGGAACAGGGGTCCCTACGAGCAGTACTTC
.,TRBJ2-7,14,.,TRBV6-5,CASSYSRGPYEQYF,TGTGCCAGCAGTTACTCGAGAGGGCCCTACGAGCAGTACTTC
.,TRBJ2-5,15,.,TRBV19,CASSINFRGKETQYF,TGTGCCAGTAGTATTAATTTTCGGGGGAAAGAGACCCAGTACTTC
.,TRBJ2-3,13,TRBD1,TRBV10-3,CAITGQGSNTQYF,TGTGCCATCACGGGACAGGGGTCGAATACGCAGTATTTT
.,TRBJ2-1,15,.,TRBV10-2,CASSESGGSYNEQFF,TGCGCCAGCAGTGAGTCGGGGGGTTCCTACAATGAGCAGTTCTTC
.,TRBJ1-1,12,.,TRBV19,CASSIGRGRAFF,TGTGCCAGTAGTATCGGCAGGGGTCGGGCTTTCTTT
.,TRBJ1-1,14,.,TRBV19,CASILRHANTEAFF,TGTGCCAGTATTTTGCGACACGCGAACACTGAAGCTTTCTTT
.,TRBJ1-3,16,.,TRBV5-3,CARRGKGTSSGNTIYF,TGTGCCAGACGCGGGAAGGGGACTAGCTCTGGAAACACCATATATTTT
.,TRBJ2-7,16,.,TRBV5-1,CASTPGAGSASREQYF,TGCGCCAGCACCCCAGGGGCTGGATCTGCCTCGAGGGAGCAGTACTTC
.,TRBJ2-5,12,.,TRBV19,CASSYSQETQYF,TGTGCCAGTAGTTACAGTCAAGAGACCCAGTACTTC
once,TRBJ1-4,13,TRBD1,TRBV7-7,CASSSTGNEKLFF,TGTGCTAGCAGCTCGACAGGGAATGAAAAACTGTTTTTT
.,TRBJ2-5,15,.,TRBV6-6,CASSYLRGGGETQYF,TGTGCCAGCAGTTACCTTCGGGGAGGCGGGGAGACCCAGTACTTC
.,TRBJ1-1,15,TRBD1,TRBV5-1,CASSKDRGLNTEAFF,TGCGCCAGCAGCAAAGACAGGGGGCTAAACACTGAAGCTTTCTTT
.,TRBJ2-5,15,.,TRBV5-1,CASSLGPGKQETQYF,TGCGCCAGCAGCCTTGGGCCAGGGAAGCAAGAGACCCAGTACTTC
.,TRBJ1-2,11,.,TRBV20-1,CSARGGDGYTF,TGCAGTGCTCGCGGGGGGGATGGCTACACCTTC
.,TRBJ2-2,15,.,TRBV27,CASSPGGRVTGELFF,TGTGCCAGCAGCCCCGGGGGGCGGGTCACCGGGGAGCTGTTTTTT
.,TRBJ1-5,14,TRBD1,TRBV4-1,CASSQGTGGQPQHF,TGCGCCAGCAGCCAAGGGACAGGAGGTCAGCCCCAGCATTTT
few,TRBJ1-5,13,.,TRBV6-6,CASSYSGDQPQHF,TGTGCCAGCAGTTATTCAGGGGATCAGCCCCAGCATTTT
.,TRBJ2-5,18,TRBD2,TRBV7-8,CASSRGGLSGRARETQYF,TGTGCCAGCAGCAGAGGGGGTCTTAGCGGGAGGGCCAGGGAGACCCAGTACTTC
few,TRBJ1-1,14,TRBD1,TRBV5-4,CASRGGTGGTEAFF,TGTGCCAGCAGGGGGGGGACAGGGGGCACTGAAGCTTTCTTT